One T cell receptor beta chain is described in this entry. Its antigen is unidentified. The entry originates in a study of cytomegalovirus exposure and HLA in healthy donors. Findings of the study overall: A later analysis linked a missense variant in DCLRE1C to the trimming of TCR beta V and J genes. The study flagged some 170 TCR beta chains as cytomegalovirus-associated.

Trimming cost V 5 bases and J 1 base, with 13 bases left between them. The CDR3 spans 14 residues. CDR1 and CDR2 from the germline V gene are SGDLS and YYNGEE. Both 60 Vbeta primers and 13 Jbeta primers went into the PCR. Clones were read by immunoSEQ multiplex PCR, and TCRdb kept only the in-frame ones, dropping some. Here the sample spans about 250,000 clones, more than 55% being singletons. Sequenced input: PBMCs. This receptor was identified in a female donor in good health and CMV-seronegative. This chain uses TRBV9 with TRBJ2-7; possible D gene TRBD1, 5 bases. The CDR3 region is CASSRSDSSYEQYF. CDR3 coding DNA: TGTGCCAGCAGTCGTTCTGACAGTTCCTACGAGCAGTACTTC.